This T cell receptor (beta chain) comes out of a study of neurological immune-mediated disorders. This clonotype was recorded many times. Each CDR3 protein gets one entry after TCRdb re-called the 5' RACE reads with MiXCR. The sample records about 60,000 distinct CDR3 sequences, 3.5% to 4.5% being singletons. V lost 1 base, J lost 7 bases, and 5 bases stayed unmatched. CDR3 length: 16 amino acids. The germline V gene encodes CDR1 SEHNR and CDR2 FQNEAQ (reference sequence). The sequence came from a woman aged 50 to 60 with multiple sclerosis. What was sequenced was PBMCs. The V and J genes are TRBV7-9 and TRBJ2-1; 12 bases are shared with TRBD2. DNA for the CDR3: TGTGCCAGCAGCTTAGGGCTAGCGGGAGGGACGAATGAGCAGTTCTTC. Translated, it gives CASSLGLAGGTNEQFF.